These 29 T cell receptor beta chains were all obtained from the same sample, sequenced in a study of blood T cells in healthy people across ages. Next came a second PCR, run for roughly 7 to 12 cycles, which used a sample-barcoded 5' primer along with a J-beta primer mix. Via MiXCR, TCRdb re-called the 5' RACE reads, giving one row per CDR3 protein. Counted here are over a million distinct CDR3 sequences, approximately 38% occurring once; the ten biggest clones make up roughly 7.9%. Sequences were obtained from blood. These receptors originate from a woman between 18 and 29 years old in good health.

This clonotype showed up just once. The chain links TRBV19 to TRBJ2-5; possibly TRBD1 or TRBD2 for D (5 bases each). Looked up from germline, CDR1 is LNHDA and CDR2 is SQIVND (reference sequence). The CDR3 consists of 13 residues. The V end lost 4 bases, the J end lost 11 bases, and 17 bases lay between the germline ends. CDR3 nucleotide sequence: TGTGCCAGTAGTACCCGTGGGGGTCTGGTTCAGTACTTC. Translated, it gives CASSTRGGLVQYF.

To note about this clonotype: Germline is not matched at one junction end, which may reflect a read error. This chain connects TRBV9 to TRBJ2-1, with 9 nucleotides matching TRBD2. Germline CDR1 and CDR2: SGDLS and YYNGEE. The CDR3 runs to 15 residues. In DNA form, the CDR3 reads TGTGCCAGCAATAGCGGGGGCTCCTGCTACAAGGAGCAGTTCTTC. The encoded protein is CASNSGGSCYKEQFF.

In its sample, this clonotype was seen once. The rearrangement links TRBV6-1 to TRBJ2-5; D is uncertain. The J call is in doubt because the DNA end fits TRBJ2-7 better. The CDR3 is made up of 14 amino acids. The germline gives CDR1 MNHNS, CDR2 SASEGT. The CDR3: CASSASDGAYEQYF. The DNA of the CDR3 is TGTGCCAGCAGTGCTTCCGACGGAGCCTACGAGCAGTACTTC.

The chain recombines TRBV18 with TRBJ2-5, with 9 bases identical to TRBD1. The germline gives CDR1 KGHSH, CDR2 LQKENI. CDR3 size: 14 residues. The V gene end was trimmed by 8 bases and the J gene end by 4 bases; junction bases not matched to a gene: 8. The CDR3 reads CASSPPGQGETQYF. The CDR3 DNA is TGTGCCAGCAGTCCCCCGGGACAGGGAGAGACCCAGTACTTC.

The chain is built from TRBV9 and TRBJ2-6; D gene uncertain. Trimming removed 0 bases from V and 1 base from J, with 8 bases in between. The CDR3 covers 16 residues. Germline V gene data show CDR1 as SGDLS and CDR2 as YYNGEE. The DNA of the CDR3 is TGTGCCAGCAGCGTAGGGCTTCTATCTGGGGCCAACGTCCTGACTTTC. As protein: CASSVGLLSGANVLTF.

The chain joins TRBV20-1 to TRBJ1-1; maybe TRBD1 (5 bases). Germline CDR1 reads DFQATT; CDR2 reads SNEGSKA (reference sequence). Trimming removed 2 bases from V and 1 base from J, with 14 bases in between. This CDR3 spans 15 amino acids. The CDR3 loop is CSARLGGVRNTEAFF. The CDR3 bases are TGCAGTGCTAGACTGGGGGGAGTCAGGAACACTGAAGCTTTCTTT.

In DNA form, the CDR3 reads TGTGCCATCAGTGAGTCGACTCGAGGTCTCCGAACTAACACTGAAGCTTTCTTT. The encoded protein is CAISESTRGLRTNTEAFF. The rearrangement links TRBV10-3 to TRBJ1-1; D gene unclear. This CDR3 spans 18 amino acids. V was shortened by 0 bases and J by 2 bases, with 19 bases between the two germline ends. The germline CDR1 and CDR2 sequences are ENHRY and SYGVKD.

This sequence joins TRBV2 and TRBJ2-1; 11 nucleotides match TRBD1. V lost 0 bases and J lost 10; bases outside the gene matches: 2. Per the germline V gene, CDR1 is SNHLY and CDR2 is FYNNEI. The CDR3 spans 14 residues. CDR3 loop: CASSEAGDRGEQFF. DNA for the CDR3: TGTGCCAGCAGTGAAGCGGGGGACAGGGGGGAGCAGTTCTTC.

The V call is TRBV20-1, the J call TRBJ2-3, with D hard to call. From germline, CDR1 is DFQATT and CDR2 SNEGSKA (reference sequence). The CDR3 runs to 15 residues. The germline V and J ends were trimmed by 1 base and 0 bases, with 11 bases remaining between them. The CDR3 sequence is CSARAARTSTDTQYF. As DNA, the CDR3 is TGCAGTGCTAGAGCAGCGCGAACTAGCACAGATACGCAGTATTTT.

The J gene is TRBJ2-2, the V gene TRBV10-3; TRBD1 agrees at 8 bases. J gave up 7 bases and V 7 bases, and 8 bases lay outside the gene matches. The germline gives CDR1 ENHRY, CDR2 SYGVKD. The CDR3 contains 14 residues. The CDR3 DNA follows: TGTGCCATCACCCTGGGACAGGTCGGCGGGGAGCTGTTTTTT. It translates to CAITLGQVGGELFF.

The rearrangement joins TRBV27 to TRBJ2-1; D tentatively reads TRBD1 or TRBD2 (6 bases each). Trimming took 5 bases from V and 9 from J, leaving 14 bases between them. There are 13 residues in the CDR3. Germline CDR1 reads MNHEY; CDR2 reads SMNVEV (reference sequence). CDR3 bases: TGTGCCAGCAGTCTCGAGGGGGGTAGTGAGCAGTTCTTC. This sequence encodes CASSLEGGSEQFF.

This chain connects TRBV29-1 to TRBJ2-3; 9 bases are a match to TRBD1. This CDR3 spans 13 amino acids. The V gene end was trimmed by 6 bases and the J gene end by 5 bases; junction bases not matched to a gene: 6. The V gene's germline CDR1 is SQVTM and CDR2 ANQGSEA. CDR3 coding DNA: TGCAGCGTCGACAGGGGGGCAGGAGATACGCAGTATTTT. This gives the protein CSVDRGAGDTQYF.

V is TRBV3-1 and J is TRBJ2-1; a weak D match, TRBD2 (6 bases). Trimming shortened V by 4 bases and J by 2 bases, and 15 bases separated the two germline ends. The germline V gene has CDR1 LGHDT and CDR2 YNNKEL (reference sequence). CDR3 length: 16 residues. This CDR3 is CASSPPVGGTYNEQFF. CDR3 nucleotide sequence: TGTGCCAGCAGCCCCCCGGTTGGCGGGACCTACAATGAGCAGTTCTTC.

The chain joins TRBV11-3 to TRBJ2-3; 7 bases agree with TRBD1. After removal of 3 bases from V and 2 bases from J, the junction contained 5 bases not matched to a gene. This CDR3 spans 15 amino acids. Germline values: CDR1 SGHNT, CDR2 YENEEA. The CDR3 sequence: CASSFTGAITDTQYF. The CDR3 coding sequence is TGTGCCAGCAGCTTTACAGGGGCAATCACAGATACGCAGTATTTT.

The V gene is TRBV6-6, the J gene TRBJ1-2; unclear D gene. CDR3 length: 15 amino acids. Trimming cost V 6 bases and J 1 base, with 15 bases left between them. CDR1 is MNHNY and CDR2 is SVGAGI in the germline V gene (reference sequence). The CDR3 nucleotides read TGTGCCAGCAGGCCCCCGGACCCCCTTAACTATGGCTACACCTTC. Protein product: CASRPPDPLNYGYTF.

The chain employs TRBV24-1 and TRBJ2-5; 8 bases agree with TRBD1. V shed 5 bases and J 5 bases; nucleotides not matched to a gene: 6. The CDR3 contains 14 residues. CDR1 and CDR2 from the germline V gene are KGHDR and SFDVKD. The CDR3 loop is CATSVAGGAETQYF. CDR3 DNA: TGTGCCACCAGTGTGGCAGGGGGCGCGGAGACCCAGTACTTC.

A few counts support this clonotype. The chain carries TRBV6-5 and TRBJ2-3, with TRBD2 as a possible D gene (5 bases). Germline V gene lookup returns CDR1 MNHEY and CDR2 SVGAGI. This CDR3 comprises 15 residues. The V end lost 0 bases, the J end lost 0 bases, and 7 bases lay between the germline ends. CDR3 sequence (DNA): TGTGCCAGCAGTTACTCCCTAGCTAGCACAGATACGCAGTATTTT. As protein: CASSYSLASTDTQYF.

This clonotype has only a few counts. V and J are TRBV10-3 and TRBJ2-1; 10 nucleotides line up with TRBD2. V gave up 6 bases and J gave up 9 bases; unmatched junction bases: 11. The germline gives CDR1 ENHRY, CDR2 SYGVKD. This CDR3 region has 15 residues. In DNA form, the CDR3 reads TGTGCCATCAGCCCCTCAGCGGGAGGGCCTGGTGAGCAGTTCTTC. Its translation is CAISPSAGGPGEQFF.

This chain links TRBV6-4 with TRBJ1-2, with D perhaps TRBD1 (5 bases). Germline assignment: CDR1 MRHNA and CDR2 SNTAGT. There are 14 residues in the CDR3. Trimming removed 6 bases at V and 1 base at J, with 12 bases between. Here the CDR3 DNA reads TGTGCCAGCAGGACAGACAGACTTAACTATGGCTACACCTTC. Amino acids: CASRTDRLNYGYTF.

The chain is built from TRBV28 and TRBJ1-2, with TRBD1 identical over 10 bases. CDR3 length equals 16 residues. V lost 4 bases, J lost 4 bases, and 9 bases stayed unmatched. The germline gives CDR1 MDHEN, CDR2 SYDVKM. The CDR3 DNA is TGTGCCAGCAGTTCCCCGGGACAGGGGATGATCTATGGCTACACCTTC. The encoded protein is CASSSPGQGMIYGYTF.

The chain employs TRBV29-1 and TRBJ2-1; possible D gene TRBD2, 5 bases. The ends were cut back, 6 bases at V and 7 bases at J, with 16 bases in the middle. This CDR3 is built from 13 residues. Germline CDR1 and CDR2: SQVTM and ANQGSEA. The CDR3 reads CSVAGVYMNEQFF. In DNA, the CDR3 is TGCAGCGTAGCCGGGGTTTATATGAATGAGCAGTTCTTC.

This clonotype was detected once. The junction departs from germline at one end; a sequencing error may be responsible. The chain is built from TRBV5-1 and TRBJ2-3, with a tentative D call TRBD2 (5 bases). The CDR3 is 19 residues long. Germline CDR1 and CDR2: SGHRS and YFSETQ. CDR3 sequence reads: CASSLAGPAGSLPLDTQYF. The CDR3 nucleotides read TGCGCCAGCAGTTTGGCCGGCCCCGCGGGCTCCCTCCCCTTAGATACGCAGTATTTT. The variable domain in full, completed from reference TRBV5-1 and TRBJ2-3, reads KAGVTQTPRYLIKTRGQQVTLSCSPISGHRSVSWYQQTPGQGLQFLFEYFSETQRNKGNFPGRFSGRQFSNSRSEMNVSTLELGDSALYLCASSLAGPAGSLPLDTQYFGPGTRLTVL.

This clonotype has just a few counts. The rearrangement uses TRBV12-3 or TRBV12-4 and TRBJ2-1, with 12 bases fitting TRBD2. CDR3 length: 12 amino acids. Here the CDR3 DNA reads TGTGCGTCTAGCGGGGGGGCCTATGAGCAGTTCTTC. This sequence encodes CASSGGAYEQFF.

This chain uses TRBV20-1 with TRBJ2-1; D possibly corresponds to TRBD2 (6 bases). From germline, CDR1 is DFQATT and CDR2 SNEGSKA (reference sequence). Trimming pared 5 bases from V and 1 base from J, leaving 15 bases between. CDR3 size: 15 residues. The CDR3 sequence is CSALRLVGSYNEQFF. The CDR3 nucleotides are TGCAGTGCTCTTAGACTAGTGGGATCCTACAATGAGCAGTTCTTC.

The chain recombines TRBV27 with TRBJ1-2; the D is unclear. CDR1 and CDR2 (germline): MNHEY, SMNVEV (reference sequence). The CDR3 runs to 14 residues. V was shortened by 3 bases and J by 10 bases, with 18 bases between the two germline ends. CDR3 amino acids: CASSFLGDGSDYTF. The CDR3 DNA reads TGTGCCAGCAGTTTTTTGGGAGATGGGTCGGACTACACCTTC.

This sequence joins TRBV29-1 and TRBJ2-5; either TRBD1 or TRBD2 may supply D (5 bases each). Germline lookup yields CDR1 SQVTM and CDR2 ANQGSEA. The CDR3 length is 13 residues. DNA of the CDR3: TGCAGTAGTCAGCCGGGACGTGGGGAGACCCAGTACTTC. Encoded protein: CSSQPGRGETQYF.

The gene calls are TRBV2 and TRBJ1-6; D call uncertain. The germline gives CDR1 SNHLY, CDR2 FYNNEI. Trimming cost V 2 bases and J 7 bases, with 12 bases left between them. This CDR3 is 15 amino acids long. CDR3 sequence reads: CASSEQGSGNSPLHF. In DNA, the CDR3 is TGTGCCAGCAGTGAACAAGGTTCTGGAAATTCACCCCTCCACTTT.

This clonotype was seen more than once but under ten times. The chain uses TRBV19 and TRBJ1-2, with D possibly matching TRBD1 (5 bases). The V end lost 4 bases, the J end lost 6 bases, and 12 bases lay between the germline ends. Germline V gene sequence: CDR1 LNHDA, CDR2 SQIVND (reference sequence). The CDR3 has 13 amino acids. CDR3 nucleotides: TGTGCCAGTAGTAATCGGGGCTCGGATGGCTACACCTTC. Encoded protein: CASSNRGSDGYTF.

This clonotype was observed a few times. The junction and the germline gene differ at one end; a read error may be behind it. The chain links TRBV4-1 to TRBJ1-2; D gene uncertain. The CDR3 covers 13 residues. Looked up from germline, CDR1 is MGHRA and CDR2 is YSYEKL. The chain's CDR3 is CASSQGETYGYTF. CDR3 bases: TGTGCCAGCAGCCAAGGTGAGACGTATGGCTACACCTTC.